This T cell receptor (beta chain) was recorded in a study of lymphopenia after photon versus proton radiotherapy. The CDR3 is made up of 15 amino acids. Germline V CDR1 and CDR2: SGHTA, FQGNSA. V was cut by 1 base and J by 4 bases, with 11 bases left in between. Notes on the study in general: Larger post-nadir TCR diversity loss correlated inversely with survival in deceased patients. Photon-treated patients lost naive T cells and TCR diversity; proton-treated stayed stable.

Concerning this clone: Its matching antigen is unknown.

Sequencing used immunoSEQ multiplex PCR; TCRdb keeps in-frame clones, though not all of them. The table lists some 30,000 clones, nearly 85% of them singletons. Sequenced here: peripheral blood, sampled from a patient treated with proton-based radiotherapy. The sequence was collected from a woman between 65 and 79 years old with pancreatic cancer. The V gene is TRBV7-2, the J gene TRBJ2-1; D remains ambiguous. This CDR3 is CASSLGQRLYNEQFF. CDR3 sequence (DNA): TGTGCCAGCAGCTTAGGCCAGCGTTTGTACAATGAGCAGTTCTTC.